Below, 20 T cell receptor beta chains from the same sample are listed, as sequenced in a study of vaccination and CD4 T cells after COVID-19. Sequenced with the Oncomine TCR Beta short-read assay was DNA taken from cultured CD4+ T cells. TCRdb reprocessed the PCR reads via MiXCR and lists one record per CDR3 protein. The sample shows about 14,000 distinct CDR3 sequences, 45% to 65% of them seen only once. Their antigens are not known. Sample treatment: approximately 9-day PBMC culture with coronavirus spike peptide pools or control peptides (ViraFEST assay). Sequencing used CD4+ T cells from blood, cultured in vitro. The source is a human donor who had recovered from COVID-19.

The rearrangement uses TRBV5-1 and TRBJ2-2; D remains unclear. CDR1 and CDR2 from the germline V gene are SGHRS and YFSETQ. V dropped 5 bases and J dropped 1 base, with 12 bases sitting between them. The CDR3 runs to 15 residues. The CDR3 DNA sequence: TGCGCCAGCAGGGACCCCCTCATGAACACCGGGGAGCTGTTTTTT. The encoded protein is CASRDPLMNTGELFF.

The genes are TRBV12-3 or TRBV12-4 and TRBJ1-5; TRBD1 might be the D (6 bases). V lost 3 bases and J 2 bases, leaving 20 bases between the germline ends. There are 18 residues in the CDR3. This CDR3 is CASSLGAMGGSGNQPQHF. The DNA for the CDR3 is TGTGCCAGCAGTTTGGGGGCTATGGGGGGGAGCGGCAATCAGCCCCAGCATTTT.

The genes are TRBV5-4 and TRBJ1-1; D remains ambiguous. CDR1 and CDR2 from the germline V gene are SGHNT and YYREEE (reference sequence). The germline V and J ends were trimmed by 4 bases and 11 bases, with 18 bases remaining between them. The CDR3 length is 13 residues. The CDR3 loop is CASSRTGRAGAFF. The CDR3 region has the DNA TGTGCCAGCAGCCGAACCGGGAGGGCCGGGGCTTTCTTT.

This rearrangement joins TRBV27 to TRBJ1-1; D possibly corresponds to TRBD1 (6 bases). CDR3 length: 14 residues. V lost 3 bases, J lost 6 bases, and 14 bases lay in between. The germline gives CDR1 MNHEY, CDR2 SMNVEV (reference sequence). CDR3 loop: CASSFGGHLPEAFF. The CDR3 nucleotides are TGTGCCAGCAGTTTCGGGGGGCACCTGCCTGAAGCTTTCTTT.

The chain employs TRBV5-4 and TRBJ1-2, with D possibly being TRBD1 (5 bases). This CDR3 spans 14 amino acids. The germline V and J ends were trimmed by 3 bases and 3 bases, with 12 bases remaining between them. Germline CDR1 is SGHNT and CDR2 is YYREEE (reference sequence). The CDR3 is CASSSRAGDYGYTF. For the CDR3, the DNA is TGTGCCAGCAGCTCCAGGGCGGGAGACTATGGCTACACCTTC.

J is TRBJ2-1 and V is TRBV6-5; D gene ambiguous. Looked up from germline, CDR1 is MNHEY and CDR2 is SVGAGI. Trimming pared 4 bases from V and 4 bases from J, leaving 23 bases between. This CDR3 region has 18 residues. The CDR3 is CASSWPIRTAGLYNEQFF. Here the CDR3 DNA reads TGTGCCAGCAGTTGGCCCATCAGGACGGCCGGATTGTACAATGAGCAGTTCTTC.

This clonotype has a handful of counts. The chain combines TRBV11-2 with TRBJ2-3, with 7 positions matching TRBD2. There are 16 residues in the CDR3. Per germline, CDR1 SGHAT and CDR2 FQNNGV. V was pared by 1 base and J by 2 bases, with 6 bases of the junction left unmatched. For the CDR3, the DNA is TGTGCCAGCAGCTTAGTCCGTACTAGCGCCACAGATACGCAGTATTTT. Its translation: CASSLVRTSATDTQYF.

This clonotype was found a few times. Relative to the germline gene, one junction end is altered; a read error may explain this. The chain uses TRBV6-1 and TRBJ2-2; a weak D match, TRBD1 (6 bases). The CDR3 runs 13 residues. CDR1 and CDR2 from the germline V gene are MNHNS and SASEGT. CDR3 DNA sequence: TGTGCCAGCAGAGAAGGGGGTGCCGGGGAGCTGTTTTTT. Translation: CASREGGAGELFF.

The V call is TRBV6-4, the J call TRBJ2-3; D is uncertain. Trimming took off 2 bases at V and 5 bases at J, with 8 bases between the two ends. Germline lookup yields CDR1 MRHNA and CDR2 SNTAGT. This CDR3 is 13 amino acids long. CDR3 DNA sequence: TGTGCCAGCAGTGACGGGGATTTAGATACGCAGTATTTT. It translates to CASSDGDLDTQYF.

This clonotype appeared a few times. The chain couples TRBV10-3 to TRBJ1-2; D unresolved. Trimming left V 0 bases short and J 3 bases short, with 8 bases between. Germline V lookup: CDR1 ENHRY, CDR2 SYGVKD. The CDR3 length is 14 residues. The CDR3 nucleotides are TGTGCCATCAGTGAGTCTACGGGTCACTATGGCTACACCTTC. Its translation: CAISESTGHYGYTF.

This clonotype was counted only a few times. The rearrangement uses TRBV7-2 and TRBJ2-3; no reliable D call. The CDR3 is 14 amino acids. The V and J ends lost 7 bases and 0 bases respectively, with 11 bases between them. Per the germline V gene, CDR1 is SGHTA and CDR2 is FQGNSA. The CDR3 sequence: CASNPTFSTDTQYF. Here the CDR3 DNA reads TGTGCCAGCAACCCAACCTTTAGCACAGATACGCAGTATTTT.

V and J are TRBV27 and TRBJ2-3, with D possibly being TRBD2 (5 bases). This CDR3 region has 14 residues. CDR1 is MNHEY and CDR2 is SMNVEV in the germline V gene (reference sequence). V was cut by 0 bases and J by 6 bases, with 10 bases left in between. CDR3: CASSLSGSRDTQYF. DNA for the CDR3: TGTGCCAGCAGTTTATCTGGGAGTAGGGATACGCAGTATTTT.

The chain combines TRBV2 with TRBJ2-7; D may be TRBD1 (6 bases). CDR3 length equals 14 residues. Germline V gene sequence: CDR1 SNHLY, CDR2 FYNNEI. V was clipped by 4 bases and J by 2 bases, with 12 bases between them. CDR3 loop: CASSGDRLPYEQYF. The CDR3 coding sequence is TGTGCCAGCAGTGGAGACAGGTTGCCCTACGAGCAGTACTTC.

The genes are TRBV10-3 and TRBJ2-2; D perhaps matches TRBD2 (5 bases). The germline CDR1 and CDR2 sequences are ENHRY and SYGVKD. V was clipped by 7 bases and J by 7 bases, with 13 bases between them. This CDR3 has 13 amino acids. The CDR3 here is CAITAGMGGELFF. The CDR3, as DNA: TGTGCCATCACCGCCGGGATGGGCGGGGAGCTGTTTTTT.

This clonotype was found a few times. The rearrangement links TRBV12-3 or TRBV12-4 to TRBJ2-1; TRBD2 matches 12 bases. CDR3 size: 15 residues. Trimming cost V 6 bases and J 7 bases; bases outside gene matches: 7. The CDR3, as DNA: TGTGCCAGCAGAGACGGGACTAGCGGGTGGAATGAGCAGTTCTTC. Residues: CASRDGTSGWNEQFF.

J is TRBJ2-3 and V is TRBV6-2 or TRBV6-3; D perhaps matches TRBD2 (5 bases). CDR3 length: 15 residues. The V gene lost 5 bases and the J gene lost 2 bases, with 14 bases spanning the gap. The germline CDR1 and CDR2 sequences are MNHEY and SVGEGT. Written as DNA, the CDR3 is TGTGCCAGCAGTGCGGGCTGGGAGCACACAGATACGCAGTATTTT. It yields the protein CASSAGWEHTDTQYF.

V usage is TRBV5-4 and J usage is TRBJ1-2; D unclear. This CDR3 region has 14 residues. V dropped 1 base and J dropped 1 base, with 8 bases sitting between them. CDR1 SGHNT and CDR2 YYREEE come from the germline V gene (reference sequence). CDR3 residues: CASSLMAVNYGYTF. In nucleotides, the CDR3 is TGTGCCAGCAGCTTGATGGCAGTTAACTATGGCTACACCTTC.

This chain links TRBV24-1 with TRBJ2-1, with 10 bases lining up with TRBD2. V gave up 2 bases and J gave up 12 bases; unmatched junction bases: 6. CDR3 length equals 14 residues. Germline CDR1 KGHDR, CDR2 SFDVKD. CDR3 DNA: TGTGCCACCAGTGATTCCTTAGCGGGAGGTCGGCAGTTCTTC. Translated: CATSDSLAGGRQFF.

The rearrangement joins TRBV20-1 to TRBJ2-2; 12 nucleotides agree with TRBD2. Germline assignment: CDR1 DFQATT and CDR2 SNEGSKA (reference sequence). V lost 5 bases, J lost 6 bases, and 4 bases stayed unmatched. This CDR3 is built from 14 residues. The CDR3: CSAGGLAGSGELFF. The DNA of the CDR3 is TGCAGTGCTGGAGGACTAGCGGGATCCGGGGAGCTGTTTTTT.

Concerning this clonotype: Relative to the germline gene, one junction end is altered; a read error may explain this. J is TRBJ2-1 and V is TRBV7-9; 7 nucleotides line up with TRBD2. The CDR3 runs 13 residues. The germline V gene has CDR1 SEHNR and CDR2 FQNEAQ (reference sequence). CDR3 protein: CASTLSGKVEQFF. In DNA, the CDR3 is TGTGCCAGCACCTTAAGCGGGAAAGTTGAGCAGTTCTTC.